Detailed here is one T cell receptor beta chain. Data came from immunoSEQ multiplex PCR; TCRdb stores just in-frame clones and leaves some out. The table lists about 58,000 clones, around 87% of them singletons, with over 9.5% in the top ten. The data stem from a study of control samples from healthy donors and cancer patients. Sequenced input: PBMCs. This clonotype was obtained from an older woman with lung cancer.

The DNA of the CDR3 is TGTGCCAGCACCTCGTCAACTAATGAAAAACTGTTTTTT. This encodes CASTSSTNEKLFF. The V call is TRBV12-3 or TRBV12-4, the J call TRBJ1-4; D is ambiguous. Trimming took 7 bases from V and 0 from J, leaving 6 bases between them. This CDR3 has 13 residues.